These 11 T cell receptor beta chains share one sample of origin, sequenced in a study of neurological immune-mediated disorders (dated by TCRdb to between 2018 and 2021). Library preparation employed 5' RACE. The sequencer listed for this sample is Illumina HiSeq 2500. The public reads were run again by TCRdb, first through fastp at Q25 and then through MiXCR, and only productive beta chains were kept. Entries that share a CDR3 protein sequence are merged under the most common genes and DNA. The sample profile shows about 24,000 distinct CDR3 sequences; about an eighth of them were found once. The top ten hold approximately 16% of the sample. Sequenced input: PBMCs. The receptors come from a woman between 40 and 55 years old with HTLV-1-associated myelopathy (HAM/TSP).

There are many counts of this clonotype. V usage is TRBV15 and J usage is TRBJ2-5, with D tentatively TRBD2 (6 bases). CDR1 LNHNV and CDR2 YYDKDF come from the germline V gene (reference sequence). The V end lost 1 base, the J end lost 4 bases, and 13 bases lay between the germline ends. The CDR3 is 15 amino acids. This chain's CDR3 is CATSRARVEGETQYF. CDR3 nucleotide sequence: TGTGCCACCAGCAGAGCACGAGTGGAGGGAGAGACCCAGTACTTC.

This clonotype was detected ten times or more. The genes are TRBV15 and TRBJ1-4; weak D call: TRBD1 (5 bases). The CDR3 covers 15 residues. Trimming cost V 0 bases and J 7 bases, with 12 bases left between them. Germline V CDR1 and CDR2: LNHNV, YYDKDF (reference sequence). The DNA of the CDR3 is TGTGCCACCAGCAGAGATCAGGGATTAAGTGAAAAACTGTTTTTT. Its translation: CATSRDQGLSEKLFF.

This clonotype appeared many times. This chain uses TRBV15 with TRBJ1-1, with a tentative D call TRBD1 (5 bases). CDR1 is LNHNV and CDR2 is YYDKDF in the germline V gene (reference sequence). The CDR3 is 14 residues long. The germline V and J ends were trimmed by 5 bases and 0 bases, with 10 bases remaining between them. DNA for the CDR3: TGTGCCACCAGCGGACCGACAGTGAACACTGAAGCTTTCTTT. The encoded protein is CATSGPTVNTEAFF.

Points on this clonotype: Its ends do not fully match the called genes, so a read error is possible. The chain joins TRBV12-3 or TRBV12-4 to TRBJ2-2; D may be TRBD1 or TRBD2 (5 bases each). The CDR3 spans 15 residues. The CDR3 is CASSHGGGGSGELFF. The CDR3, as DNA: TGTGCTAGCAGTCATGGTGGGGGTGGCTCCGGGGAGCTGTTTTTT.

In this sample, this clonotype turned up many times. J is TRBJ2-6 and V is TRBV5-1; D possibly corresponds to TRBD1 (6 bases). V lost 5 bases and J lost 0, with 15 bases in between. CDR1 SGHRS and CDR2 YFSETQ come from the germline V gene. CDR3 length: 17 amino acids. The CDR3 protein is CASSLTGPSSGANVLTF. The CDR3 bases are TGCGCCAGCAGTTTAACAGGGCCGAGCTCTGGGGCCAACGTCCTGACTTTC.

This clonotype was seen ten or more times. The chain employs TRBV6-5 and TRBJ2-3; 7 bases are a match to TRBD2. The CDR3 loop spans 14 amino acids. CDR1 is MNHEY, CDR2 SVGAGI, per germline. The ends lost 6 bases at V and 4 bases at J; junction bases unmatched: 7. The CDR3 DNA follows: TGTGCCAGCAGCGTACCGGGACTATCAGATACGCAGTATTTT. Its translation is CASSVPGLSDTQYF.

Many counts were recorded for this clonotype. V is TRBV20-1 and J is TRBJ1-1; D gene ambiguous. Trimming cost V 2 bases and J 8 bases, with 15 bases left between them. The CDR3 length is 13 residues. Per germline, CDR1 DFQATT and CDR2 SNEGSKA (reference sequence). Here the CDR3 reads CSARSAISEEAFF. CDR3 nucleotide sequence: TGCAGTGCTAGATCAGCCATCTCAGAAGAAGCTTTCTTT.

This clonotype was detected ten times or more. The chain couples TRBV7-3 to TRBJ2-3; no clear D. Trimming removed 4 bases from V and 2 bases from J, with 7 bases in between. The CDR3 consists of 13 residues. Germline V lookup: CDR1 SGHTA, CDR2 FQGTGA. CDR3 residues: CASSSFHTDTQYF. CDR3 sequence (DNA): TGTGCCAGCAGCTCCTTCCACACAGATACGCAGTATTTT.

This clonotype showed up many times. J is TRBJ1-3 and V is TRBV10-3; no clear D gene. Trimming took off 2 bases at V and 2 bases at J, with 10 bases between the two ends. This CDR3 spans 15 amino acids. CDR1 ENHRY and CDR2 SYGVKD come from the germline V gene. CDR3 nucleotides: TGTGCCATCAGTGAGATCAGAGGCCCTGGAAACACCATATATTTT. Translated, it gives CAISEIRGPGNTIYF.

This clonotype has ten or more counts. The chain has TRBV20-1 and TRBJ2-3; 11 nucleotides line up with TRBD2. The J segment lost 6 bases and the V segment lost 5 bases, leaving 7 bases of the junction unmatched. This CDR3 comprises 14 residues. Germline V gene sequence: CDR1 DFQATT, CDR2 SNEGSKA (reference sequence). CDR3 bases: TGCAGTGCTGAGCTAGCGGGGGGTCCCGATACGCAGTATTTT. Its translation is CSAELAGGPDTQYF.

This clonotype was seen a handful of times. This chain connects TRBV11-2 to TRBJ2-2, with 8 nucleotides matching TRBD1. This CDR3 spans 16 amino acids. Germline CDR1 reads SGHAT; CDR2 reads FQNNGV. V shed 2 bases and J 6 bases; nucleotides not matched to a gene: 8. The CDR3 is CASSLSYRGSSGELFF. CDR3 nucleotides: TGTGCCAGCAGCTTATCGTACAGGGGGTCGTCCGGGGAGCTGTTTTTT.